These 8 T cell receptor beta chains came from one sample sequenced in a study of cytotoxic CD8 clonotypes in ibrutinib-treated CLL. Profiling relied on immunoSEQ multiplex PCR, and the TCRdb table lists in-frame clones only, not all of them. The sample consists of nearly 15,000 clones, 55% to 80% of them appearing once. Here the sequenced sample was PBMCs, taken before ibrutinib treatment. The receptors derive from a human donor with chronic lymphocytic leukemia.

This chain connects TRBV7-8 to TRBJ2-1, with a possible D match to TRBD1 (5 bases). V lost 8 bases and J 4 bases, leaving 9 bases between the germline ends. Germline CDR1 SGHVS, CDR2 FQNEAQ. The CDR3 extends over 12 amino acids. DNA for the CDR3: TGTGCCAGCGGGGCGGAGTACAATGAGCAGTTCTTC. Translating gives CASGAEYNEQFF.

CDR3 nucleotide sequence: TGTGCCAGCAGCTCCGGACTAGCGGGAGCTGAGCAGTTCTTC. This encodes CASSSGLAGAEQFF. This chain joins TRBV7-2 and TRBJ2-1; 13 bases map to TRBD2. This CDR3 spans 14 amino acids. Looked up from germline, CDR1 is SGHTA and CDR2 is FQGNSA. V lost 4 bases and J lost 9; bases outside the gene matches: 3.

The gene calls are TRBV7-8 and TRBJ2-5; 10 nucleotides align to TRBD1. The CDR3 extends over 17 amino acids. V shed 5 bases, J shed 7 bases, and the junction held 16 bases outside the gene matches. CDR1 and CDR2 from the germline V gene are SGHVS and FQNEAQ. CDR3 DNA: TGTGCCAGCAGCCTCTTAACCGGGACAGGGGCAATCGGGACCCAGTACTTC. Residues: CASSLLTGTGAIGTQYF. Complete variable domain (other parts from reference TRBV7-8 and TRBJ2-5): GAGVSQSPRYKVAKRGQDVALRCDPISGHVSLFWYQQALGQGPEFLTYFQNEAQLDKSGLPSDRFFAERPEGSVSTLKIQRTQQEDSAVYLCASSLLTGTGAIGTQYFGPGTRLLVL.

The chain carries TRBV7-9 and TRBJ2-7; 10 bases are shared with TRBD1. There are 19 residues in the CDR3. Germline CDR1 is SEHNR and CDR2 is FQNEAQ (reference sequence). The V gene end was trimmed by 4 bases and the J gene end by 2 bases; junction bases not matched to a gene: 17. This CDR3 reads CASSSDRDRGLHITYEQYF. In DNA, the CDR3 is TGTGCCAGCAGCTCCGACCGGGACAGGGGCCTGCATATTACCTACGAGCAGTACTTC.

This clone was seen more than once but under ten times. The chain employs TRBV2 and TRBJ2-2; weak D call: TRBD2 (6 bases). The germline V gene encodes CDR1 SNHLY and CDR2 FYNNEI. This CDR3 has 14 amino acids. Trimming shortened V by 6 bases and J by 4 bases, and 12 bases separated the two germline ends. CDR3 nucleotides: TGTGCCAGCAGGGAGGGGCTATTCACCGGGGAGCTGTTTTTT. Translating it yields CASREGLFTGELFF.

This chain joins TRBV6-5 and TRBJ1-2; D remains ambiguous. Between the trimmed V and J ends, which lost 7 bases and 8 bases, there was a span of 23 bases. This CDR3 has 15 amino acids. Germline V gives CDR1 MNHEY, CDR2 SVGAGI. CDR3 loop: CASTHGRERLRGYTF. The CDR3 nucleotides read TGTGCCAGCACTCACGGAAGGGAGCGGCTGAGGGGCTACACCTTC.

The chain couples TRBV14 to TRBJ2-3; 7 nucleotides align to TRBD2. Losses at the gene ends were 2 bases for V and 3 bases for J; bases not matched to a gene: 2. There are 14 residues in the CDR3. Germline CDR1 is SGHDN and CDR2 is FVKESK. CDR3 amino acids: CASSQMGGTDTQYF. The CDR3 bases are TGTGCCAGCAGCCAAATGGGGGGGACAGATACGCAGTATTTT.

The gene calls are TRBV2 and TRBJ2-5; TRBD2 matches at 9 bases. V dropped 5 bases and J dropped 1; count of bases not matched to a gene: 5. This CDR3 is 15 amino acids long. Germline loops: CDR1 SNHLY, CDR2 FYNNEI. CDR3 nucleotide sequence: TGTGCCAGCAGTCCCAGCGGGGGGACCCAAGAGACCCAGTACTTC. The encoded protein is CASSPSGGTQETQYF.